This paragraph reports one T cell receptor beta chain. Its antigen is unknown. This record belongs to a study of CD8+ T cells in alopecia areata. Whole-study context: For the treated group, dosing was oral tofacitinib at 5 to 10 mg twice daily.

As to treatment: oral pan-JAK inhibitor, 5-10 mg twice daily. From alopecia areata patients, lesional scalp punch biopsies and peripheral blood were collected. General study results and limits: Only a single nonresponder existed, so baseline CD8+ expansion links stay unclear.

From germline, CDR1 is SNHLY and CDR2 FYNNEI. J lost 5 bases, V lost 9 bases, and 8 bases had no gene match. CDR3 length: 13 amino acids. The sequencing template was cDNA reverse transcribed from extracted RNA. The assay was immunoSEQ multiplex PCR, and TCRdb's table has in-frame clones only and misses some. This sample has some 200,000 clones, with roughly 64% found just once. Sequencing used CD8+ T cells sorted from blood, obtained at week 24, from a patient treated with tofacitinib. The rearrangement uses TRBV2 and TRBJ2-3; TRBD2 matches 7 bases. The source of this sequence is a human donor with alopecia areata. Here the CDR3 DNA reads TGTGCCAGGACGGGGGGAATAGGAGATACGCAGTATTTT. Amino acid sequence: CARTGGIGDTQYF.